One and the same sample provided the 2 T cell receptor beta chains below, sequenced in a study of human T cells and chemical hapten exposure. In TCRdb, the RACE reads were re-called with MiXCR into one record per CDR3 protein. The table shows roughly 100,000 distinct CDR3 sequences, with about a tenth occurring only once. The time point here: pre-sensitization, week 0. Treatment here: therapeutic diphenylcyclopropenone sensitization with weekly scalp DPC. The input for sequencing was whole blood, taken in connection with sensitization to the hapten diphenylcyclopropenone (DPC). Receptors originate from a woman aged 55-75 years with alopecia areata. Some clones in this sample may be carry-over from other donors' samples.

The chain carries TRBV2 and TRBJ1-5; D is undetermined. The CDR3 is 16 amino acids. CDR1 SNHLY and CDR2 FYNNEI come from the germline V gene. Trimming cost V 2 bases and J 0 bases, with 11 bases left between them. CDR3 bases: TGTGCCAGCAGTGAAATAGACCCTGGTAGCAATCAGCCCCAGCATTTT. Its protein is CASSEIDPGSNQPQHF.

The chain has TRBV6-1 and TRBJ2-1; weak D call: TRBD2 (6 bases). Trimming pared 4 bases from V and 6 bases from J, leaving 19 bases between. Germline V gene data show CDR1 as MNHNS and CDR2 as SASEGT. The CDR3 length is 16 residues. The CDR3 DNA reads as TGTGCCAGCAGTGTTAGCTCGGGACTCAATTTCAATGAGCAGTTCTTC. Translation: CASSVSSGLNFNEQFF.